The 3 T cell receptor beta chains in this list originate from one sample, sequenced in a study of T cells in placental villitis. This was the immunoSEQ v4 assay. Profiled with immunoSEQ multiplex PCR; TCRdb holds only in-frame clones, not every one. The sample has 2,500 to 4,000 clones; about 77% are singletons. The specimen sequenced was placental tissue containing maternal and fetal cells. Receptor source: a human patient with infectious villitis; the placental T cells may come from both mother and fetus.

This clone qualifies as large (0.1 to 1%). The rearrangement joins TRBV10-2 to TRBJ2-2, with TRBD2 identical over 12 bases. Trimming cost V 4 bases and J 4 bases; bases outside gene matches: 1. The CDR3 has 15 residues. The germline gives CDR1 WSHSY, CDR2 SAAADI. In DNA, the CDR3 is TGCGCCAGCAGTGCTAGCGGGGGGGCCACCGGGGAGCTGTTTTTT. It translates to CASSASGGATGELFF.

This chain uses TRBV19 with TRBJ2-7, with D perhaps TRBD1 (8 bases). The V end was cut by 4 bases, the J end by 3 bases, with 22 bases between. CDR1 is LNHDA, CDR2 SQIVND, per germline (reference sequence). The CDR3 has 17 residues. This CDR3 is CASSKPGGSGGSYEQYF. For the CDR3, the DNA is TGTGCCAGTAGTAAGCCAGGGGGCTCGGGCGGGAGCTACGAGCAGTACTTC.

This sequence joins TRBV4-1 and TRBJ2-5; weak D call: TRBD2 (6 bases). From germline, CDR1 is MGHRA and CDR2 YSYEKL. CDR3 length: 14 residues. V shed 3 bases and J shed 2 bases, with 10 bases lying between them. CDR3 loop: CASSQLGLQETQYF. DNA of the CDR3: TGCGCCAGCAGCCAGTTAGGACTACAAGAGACCCAGTACTTC.